This T cell receptor (beta chain) comes out of a study of blood T cell repertoires in COVID-19 (dated by TCRdb to between 2020 and 2021). Regarding the research as a whole: Samples from collaborators originated in the United States, Italy and Spain and spanned both the acute and convalescent phases of COVID-19. Where available, HLA class I and class II types were taken from metadata supplied by the sample provider and were not determined by assay-based typing. Deeply sampled blood TCRbeta repertoires from subjects exposed to, actively infected with, or recovered from COVID-19 were included in the dataset. Sample metadata almost always included a de-identified subject ID, COVID-19 status, age in years and sex. The material from the prospective study consisted of cDNA or gDNA derived from T cells, B-cell-depleted T cells, or PBMCs. The repertoires were released in a freely available public database meant as a resource for research on the immune response to SARS-CoV-2. The samples were drawn from two sources: the first 160 participants of the ongoing ImmuneRACE study, and about 1,300 subjects contributed by 6 global collaborators.

TCRbeta CDR3 regions were amplified from genomic DNA using the immunoSEQ Assay, a bias-controlled multiplex PCR. On the authors' methods: Within the assay, amplification of reference gene primers was used to estimate how many nucleated cells each sample contained. To quantify the absolute abundance of each unique TCRbeta CDR3 rearrangement, sequence reads were collapsed and filtered. For each sample, productive Simpson clonality was calculated as the square root of Simpson's diversity index over productive rearrangements. TCRdb carries this immuneACCESS record with in-frame sequences only. Its versions omit some clonotypes, under half of them owing to an unresolved V gene in the studies checked, with the rest unexplained. The V and J calls and clone size are taken from that table; D and trimming were inferred from the DNA. Counted in this sample were 150,000 to 200,000 clones; roughly 80% of them appeared once. The top ten clonotypes cover approximately 15% of the sample.

General findings and caveats noted by the study authors: The quantity of clinical and demographic metadata differed by source and by participant and was supplied without curation.

At one collaborating source in Seattle, patients were enrolled during active infection and were followed longitudinally through the course of disease. Each collaborating institution followed its own protocols to collect whole blood in K2EDTA tubes. For TCRbeta analysis, collaborators shipped samples in one of three forms: frozen whole blood, isolated PBMCs, or DNA extracted from either of those sample types. V has 3 bases trimmed and J has 8 bases trimmed; junction bases matching no gene number 6. Based on the germline V gene (reference sequence), the CDR1 and CDR2 sequences are GTSNPN and SVGIG. Including the terminal cysteine and phenylalanine, the CDR3 comprises 13 residues. CDR3 DNA only is kept here, 39 bases in frame from base 1. Note on this clone: The target of this receptor is not known. No much larger clone is present one base from it, and per-base qualities are unavailable.

The clonotype originates from a woman aged 70-85 years with COVID-19, enrolled during active disease. Here the chain combines TRBV30 and TRBJ2-1; 8 bases in the middle match TRBD2. The sequenced sample was peripheral blood. The CDR3 protein is CAWRRAGAHEQFF. The DNA sequence is given as TGTGCCTGGAGACGAGCGGGAGCCCATGAGCAGTTCTTC.